The clone carrying this TCR beta chain was recorded only once. The record originates from a study of blood T cell repertoires in COVID-19. Sequencing was performed with immunoSEQ multiplex PCR; in TCRdb, only in-frame clones are kept and a portion is missing. Of under 250,000 clones in the sample, approximately 92% were seen once. The germline V gene encodes CDR1 SGHDT and CDR2 YYEEEE. With V trimmed by 4 bases and J by 6 bases, 4 bases remained unmatched. The CDR3 loop spans 12 amino acids. Material for sequencing was PBMCs or T cells enriched from blood (not recorded which). The TCR originated in a woman aged 18 to 35 in a cohort exposed to, infected with or recovered from COVID-19 (not recorded which). The chain combines TRBV5-6 with TRBJ2-7, with 7 bases aligning to TRBD2. CDR3 nucleotides: TGTGCCAGCAGCCTTACTAGCGCCGAGCAGTACTTC. It specifies CASSLTSAEQYF. The full variable domain, completed using reference TRBV5-6 and TRBJ2-7, is DAGVTQSPTHLIKTRGQQVTLRCSPKSGHDTVSWYQQALGQGPQFIFQYYEEEERQRGNFPDRFSGHQFPNYSSELNVNALLLGDSALYLCASSLTSAEQYFGPGTRLTVT.